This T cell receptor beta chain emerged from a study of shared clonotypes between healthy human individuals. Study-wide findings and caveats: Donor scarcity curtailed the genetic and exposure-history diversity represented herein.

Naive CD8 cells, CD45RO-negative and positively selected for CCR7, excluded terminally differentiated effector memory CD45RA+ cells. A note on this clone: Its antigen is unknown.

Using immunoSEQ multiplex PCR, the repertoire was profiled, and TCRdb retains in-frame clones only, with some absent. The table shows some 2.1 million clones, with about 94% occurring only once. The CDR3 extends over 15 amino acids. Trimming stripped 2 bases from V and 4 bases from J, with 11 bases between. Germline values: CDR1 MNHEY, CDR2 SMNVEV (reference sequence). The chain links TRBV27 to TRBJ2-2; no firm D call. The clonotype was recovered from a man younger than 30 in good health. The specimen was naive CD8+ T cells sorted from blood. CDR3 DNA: TGTGCCAGCAGTTTAGGGTCCCGAGTCACCGGGGAGCTGTTTTTT. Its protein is CASSLGSRVTGELFF.